Below, one TCR beta chain is given with its context. This clonotype has a single count. The antigen this receptor binds is unknown. One base away there is no much larger clone; base qualities are not given. The time point label of this sample denotes: patch test 3, about 24 weeks after DPC sensitization. This specimen's treatment or condition label, per the study, means: therapeutic diphenylcyclopropenone sensitization with weekly scalp DPC. At each patch-test visit, blood was drawn before the patch test was applied. Patients were eligible if aged 18 to 70, diagnosed with alopecia and judged suitable for DPC therapy, and pregnant patients were excluded. Unfractionated whole blood was collected in Tempus Blood RNA tubes, and total RNA was extracted from that blood. Including the terminal cysteine and phenylalanine, the CDR3 comprises 15 residues. CDR3 DNA is the only sequence kept; it has 45 bases, read in frame from the first base. Cut back by 8 bases and 5 bases, the V and J ends lie 19 bases apart. Taken from the germline V gene, the CDR1 and CDR2 loops are MNHEY and SVGEGT.

This record comes from a study of human T cells and chemical hapten exposure (dated by TCRdb to the early 2020s). General notes on the study: For sensitization, 2% DPC in acetone was applied to a 2 cm by 2 cm area of upper inner arm skin. Alopecia areata with under or over 50% scalp involvement, alopecia totalis and alopecia universalis were represented in the patient cohort, which was mostly female. The study tracked peripheral blood TCR repertoire changes in vivo during primary and secondary sensitization to the hapten diphenylcyclopropenone (DPC) in alopecia patients. Patient blood was sampled pre-sensitization (week 0) and at 2, 6 and about 24 weeks after DPC sensitization. Patch testing was done on the upper back using Finn chambers containing 0.01% DPC, and results were scored after 6 days according to International Contact Dermatitis Research Group standards. Patients additionally received weekly therapeutic DPC doses to the scalp throughout the approximately 25-week study period. Libraries were pooled for sequencing, and variation in per-sample TCR yields was attributed mainly to small differences in library volumes within the pool. Around 30 alopecia patients provided blood for TCR sequencing at one to four time points (pre-sensitization, 2, 6 and 24 weeks). Beyond this particular receptor, the publication reports: Repeated subsampling changed both the strength of the expansion versus patch-test correlation and the threshold at which that correlation became significant. The number of PT1 expanded TCRs positively correlated with patch test score, significant at thresholds 8, 16 and 32 but not 4. Compared with pre-sensitization or healthy control sets, expanded TCRs formed significantly more large CDR3 similarity clusters, which is consistent with antigen-driven responses. Because every patient had alopecia, a presumed autoimmune disease, the patients' immune response might differ from that of healthy individuals. No change with DPC sensitization was found in the number of TCRs above 1 in 1000 frequency, and no evidence of global repertoire structure alterations was found.

Library method: RACE. Reads for this sample came from a NextSeq 500. Library preparation attached unique molecular identifiers to individual cDNA molecules for quantitative, reproducible TCR counting. For every blood RNA sample, sequencing covered both the TCR alpha and TCR beta chains. The published analysis was carried out like this. The median number of TCRs per sample was approximately 96,000, ranging from roughly 20,000 to 700,000. V, J and CDR3 annotation of the TCR reads was performed with the Decombinator software suite. For PS versus PT1 abundance plots, all samples were subsampled to the same number of TCRs (28,000). TCRs were defined as expanded if absent before sensitization and observed at least eight times at the 2-week time point. TCRdb applied fastp at Q25 and MiXCR to the public reads, then kept only in-frame beta chains. Under each unique CDR3 protein, matching rows form one entry showing the most common genes and DNA. It is TCRdb's table, rather than the study itself, that gives the V and J calls and clone size. This sample holds just over 95,000 distinct CDR3 sequences; around a quarter were observed only once. The top ten clones comprise 10% of the sample.

The chain is made from TRBV6-2 or TRBV6-3 and TRBJ1-5; possibly the D gene is TRBD1, per 5 matching bases. The TCR originated in a man aged 35-49 years with alopecia areata. Some clones in this sample may be carry-over from other donors' samples. Sequences were derived from whole blood, sampled in connection with sensitization to the hapten diphenylcyclopropenone (DPC). The CDR3 region has the sequence CASESRGIPHQPQHF. The nucleotides read TGTGCCAGCGAATCCCGGGGGATTCCCCATCAGCCCCAGCATTTT.